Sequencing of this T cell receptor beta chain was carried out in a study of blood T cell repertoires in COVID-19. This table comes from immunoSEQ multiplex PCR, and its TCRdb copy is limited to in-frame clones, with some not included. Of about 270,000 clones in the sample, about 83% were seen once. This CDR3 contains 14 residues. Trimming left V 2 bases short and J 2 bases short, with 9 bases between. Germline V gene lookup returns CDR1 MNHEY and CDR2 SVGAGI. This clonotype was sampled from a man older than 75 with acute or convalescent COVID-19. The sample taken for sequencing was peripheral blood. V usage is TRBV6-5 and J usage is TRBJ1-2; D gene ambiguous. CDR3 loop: CASSYKAANYGYTF. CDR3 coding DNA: TGTGCCAGCAGTTACAAGGCGGCGAACTATGGCTACACCTTC.